This TCR beta chain stems from a study of blood T cell repertoires in COVID-19. About the research overall: The origin of the acute and convalescent COVID-19 samples was the United States, Italy and Spain. The analysed material was cDNA or gDNA that came from T cells, B-cell-depleted T cells, or PBMCs.

Germline V lookup: CDR1 SGHDT, CDR2 YYEEEE. The CDR3 has 16 residues. The V and J ends lost 4 bases and 2 bases, in that order; junction bases with no gene match: 7. Participant-given clinical history determined each cohort assignment. Recovered status applied to Cohort 3 donors who had two consecutive negative PCRs. It also applied to those with clearance or with symptom resolution. The data were produced by immunoSEQ multiplex PCR, yet TCRdb's version contains in-frame clones alone and is incomplete. This sample has roughly 380,000 clones, with roughly 86% found just once. The V gene is TRBV5-6, the J gene TRBJ2-1; 9 bases fit TRBD1. The sample comprised PBMCs or T cells enriched from blood (not recorded which). The clonotype was recovered from a man aged 25-40 years who had recovered from COVID-19. The CDR3: CASSLRDREPYNEQFF. The CDR3 coding sequence is TGTGCCAGCAGCCTCCGGGACAGGGAACCCTACAATGAGCAGTTCTTC.